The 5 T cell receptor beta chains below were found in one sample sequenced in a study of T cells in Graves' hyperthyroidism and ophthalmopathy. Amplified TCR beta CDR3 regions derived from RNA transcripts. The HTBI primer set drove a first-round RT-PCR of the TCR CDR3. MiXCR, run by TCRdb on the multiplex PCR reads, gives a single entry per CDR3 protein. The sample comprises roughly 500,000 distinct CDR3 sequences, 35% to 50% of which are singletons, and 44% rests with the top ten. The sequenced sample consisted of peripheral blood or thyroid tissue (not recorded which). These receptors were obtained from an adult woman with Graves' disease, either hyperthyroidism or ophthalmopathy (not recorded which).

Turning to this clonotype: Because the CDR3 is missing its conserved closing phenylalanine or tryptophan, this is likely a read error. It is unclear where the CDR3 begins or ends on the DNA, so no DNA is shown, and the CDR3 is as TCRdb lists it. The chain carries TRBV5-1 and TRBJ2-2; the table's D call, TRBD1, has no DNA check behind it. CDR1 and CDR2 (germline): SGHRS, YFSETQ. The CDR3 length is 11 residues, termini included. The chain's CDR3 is CASSPGTGGVR.

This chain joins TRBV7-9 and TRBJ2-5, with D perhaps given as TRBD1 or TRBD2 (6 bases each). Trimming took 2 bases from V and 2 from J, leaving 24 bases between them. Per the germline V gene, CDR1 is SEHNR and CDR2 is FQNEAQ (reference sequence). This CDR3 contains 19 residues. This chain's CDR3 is CASSLTAVGTGGLQETQYF. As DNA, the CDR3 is TGTGCCAGCAGCTTAACGGCAGTGGGGACCGGGGGCCTGCAAGAGACCCAGTACTTC.

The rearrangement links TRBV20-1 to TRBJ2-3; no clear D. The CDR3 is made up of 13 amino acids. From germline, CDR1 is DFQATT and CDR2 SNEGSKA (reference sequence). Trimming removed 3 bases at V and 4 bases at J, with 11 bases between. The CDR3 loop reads CSASGFSADTQYF. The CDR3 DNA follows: TGCAGTGCTAGCGGCTTTAGTGCAGATACGCAGTATTTT.

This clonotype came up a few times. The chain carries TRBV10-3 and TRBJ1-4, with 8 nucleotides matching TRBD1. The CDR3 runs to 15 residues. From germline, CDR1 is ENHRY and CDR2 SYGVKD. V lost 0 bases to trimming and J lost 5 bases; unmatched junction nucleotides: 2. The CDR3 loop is CAISESRQGNEKLFF. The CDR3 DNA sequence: TGTGCCATCAGTGAGTCGAGACAGGGGAATGAAAAACTGTTTTTT.

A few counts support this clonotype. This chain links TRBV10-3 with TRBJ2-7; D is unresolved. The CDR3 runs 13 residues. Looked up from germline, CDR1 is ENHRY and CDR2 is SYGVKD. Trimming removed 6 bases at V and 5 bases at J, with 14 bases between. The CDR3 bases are TGTGCCATCAGCCCGATCCGGAGCGACGAGCAGTACTTC. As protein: CAISPIRSDEQYF.